Here is one T cell receptor beta chain with its context. As yet, its antigen is unknown. The length of the CDR3 is 17 residues. Germline assignment: CDR1 SGDLS and CDR2 YYNGEE. V trimming: 1 base; J trimming: 6 bases; junction bases outside the gene matches: 12. This sample was included in a study of shared clonotypes between healthy human individuals. The study, taken as a whole, reports: Generally, naive subsets (rather than memory subsets) showed larger estimated richness. It was observed that approximately 5% of naive CD4 clonotypes were shared across four donors.

Nashville, Tennessee was home to all donors, each a Caucasian adult. Authors' methods: There were no quality scores in the junction-only immunoSEQ sequences, so filtering differed. The method was immunoSEQ multiplex PCR; TCRdb's version includes in-frame clones alone and lacks a portion of them. That table supplies the V and J calls and clone size; D and trimming were determined from the DNA. The table has nearly 1 million clones, 76% seen once. The sequence was collected from a man aged 18 to 29 in good health. The sample consisted of memory CD4+ T cells sorted from blood. Subset denoted: CD45RA-negative fraction. This chain uses TRBV9 with TRBJ2-1; 8 positions match TRBD2. The CDR3 is CASSVRSSGSGANEQFF. The CDR3 region has the DNA TGTGCCAGCAGCGTAAGATCGAGCGGGAGTGGGGCCAATGAGCAGTTCTTC. Full variable domain (outside the CDR3, taken from reference TRBV9 and TRBJ2-1): DSGVTQTPKHLITATGQRVTLRCSPRSGDLSVYWYQQSLDQGLQFLIQYYNGEERAKGNILERFSAQQFPDLHSELNLSSLELGDSALYFCASSVRSSGSGANEQFFGPGTRLTVL.